Below, 23 T cell receptor beta chains from the same sample are listed, as sequenced in a study of blood T cell repertoires in COVID-19. Using immunoSEQ multiplex PCR, the repertoire was profiled, and TCRdb retains in-frame clones only, with some absent. The sample lists some 330,000 clones, over 80% seen once, with around 5.1% in the top ten. The sequenced sample was PBMCs or T cells enriched from blood (not recorded which). Every receptor here comes from a woman aged 45 to 65 who had recovered from COVID-19.

The rearrangement uses TRBV11-3 and TRBJ1-2; D possibly corresponds to TRBD1 (6 bases). Trimming removed 4 bases from V and 7 bases from J, with 10 bases in between. This CDR3 has 12 residues. Germline CDR1 and CDR2: SGHNT and YENEEA. DNA for the CDR3: TGTGCCAGCAGCTCAGGGACAATTGGCTACACCTTC. It specifies CASSSGTIGYTF.

This clone was seen only a few times. This sequence joins TRBV6-2 or TRBV6-3 and TRBJ1-2; a weak D match, TRBD1 (6 bases). This CDR3 region has 13 residues. Trimming left V 5 bases short and J 8 bases short, with 15 bases between. Germline-derived CDR1 and CDR2 are MNHEY and SVGEGT. CDR3 sequence reads: CASSHRESGGYTF. The CDR3, as DNA: TGTGCCAGCAGTCACAGGGAATCGGGCGGCTACACCTTC.

The chain has TRBV10-3 and TRBJ2-1; the D gene is possibly TRBD1 (6 bases). The germline V gene has CDR1 ENHRY and CDR2 SYGVKD. The CDR3 runs 14 residues. Trimming took off 7 bases at V and 1 base at J, with 11 bases between the two ends. The DNA for the CDR3 is TGTGCCATCACAGGGGTTCAGTCCTACAATGAGCAGTTCTTC. It codes for CAITGVQSYNEQFF.

CDR3 sequence: CASSPPEESYEQYF. The CDR3 DNA reads as TGTGCCAGCTCACCACCTGAGGAGTCCTACGAGCAGTACTTC. The chain recombines TRBV18 with TRBJ2-7; D is undetermined. CDR3 length: 14 residues. CDR1 and CDR2 (germline): KGHSH, LQKENI. V was clipped by 0 bases and J by 1 base, with 7 bases between them.

This clone came up a few times. The same CDR3 can be traced to other DNA sequences in this sample. V is TRBV30 and J is TRBJ2-7; D may be TRBD2 (6 bases). CDR3 size: 13 residues. V dropped 0 bases and J dropped 4 bases, with 10 bases sitting between them. Germline lookup yields CDR1 GTSNPN and CDR2 SVGIG (reference sequence). The CDR3 here is CAWSVGRGYEQYF. CDR3 bases: TGTGCCTGGAGTGTGGGGCGGGGTTACGAGCAGTACTTC.

The rearrangement links TRBV3-1 (or the pseudogene TRBV3-2) to TRBJ2-7, with TRBD1 matching over 11 bases. Germline V gene data show CDR1 as LGHDT and CDR2 as YNNKEL (reference sequence). The V gene end was trimmed by 6 bases and the J gene end by 2 bases; junction bases not matched to a gene: 6. This CDR3 is 15 amino acids long. The CDR3 DNA is TGTGCCAGCAGTCCCGGGACAGGGGGACCCTACGAGCAGTACTTC. Protein sequence: CASSPGTGGPYEQYF.

The chain uses TRBV6-2 or TRBV6-3 and TRBJ1-1; D remains unclear. In germline, CDR1 is MNHEY, CDR2 SVGEGT. With 5 bases removed from V and 7 bases from J, the gap between germline ends came to 11 bases. The CDR3 is 12 residues long. The CDR3 sequence: CASSTYSLEAFF. The CDR3 coding sequence is TGTGCCAGCAGTACTTACAGTCTTGAAGCTTTCTTT.

The chain has TRBV11-3 and TRBJ2-1, with 9 bases identical to TRBD2. Germline-derived CDR1 and CDR2 are SGHNT and YENEEA. The CDR3 covers 16 residues. V was pared by 2 bases and J by 0 bases, with 2 bases of the junction left unmatched. CDR3 coding DNA: TGTGCCAGCAGCTTACGTAGCGGGAGCTCCTACAATGAGCAGTTCTTC. Protein sequence: CASSLRSGSSYNEQFF.

The chain couples TRBV6-5 to TRBJ1-2; 8 bases are shared with TRBD1. In germline, CDR1 is MNHEY, CDR2 SVGAGI. V lost 7 bases and J lost 4; bases outside the gene matches: 5. The CDR3 loop spans 13 amino acids. The CDR3 loop reads CASTAGGTYGYTF. The DNA for the CDR3 is TGTGCCAGCACCGCAGGGGGCACCTATGGCTACACCTTC.

The chain combines TRBV27 with TRBJ1-1; no reliable D call. This CDR3 is 15 amino acids long. CDR1 and CDR2 (germline): MNHEY, SMNVEV (reference sequence). The V end lost 3 bases, the J end lost 2 bases, and 13 bases lay between the germline ends. CDR3 protein: CASSLMGRLNTEAFF. Here the CDR3 DNA reads TGTGCCAGCAGTTTGATGGGCCGTTTAAACACTGAAGCTTTCTTT.

The J gene is TRBJ1-5, the V gene TRBV27; 7 nucleotides line up with TRBD1. The CDR3 contains 17 residues. Trimming at V came to 1 base and at J to 6 bases, leaving 12 bases not matched to a gene. The germline V gene encodes CDR1 MNHEY and CDR2 SMNVEV (reference sequence). Here the CDR3 DNA reads TGTGCCAGCAGTTTATTTCAAGACAGGGTAATAGGTCAGCCCCAGCATTTT. This sequence encodes CASSLFQDRVIGQPQHF.

The CDR3 protein is CASSFQGAMGYTF. The DNA for the CDR3 is TGTGCCAGCAGTTTTCAGGGGGCAATGGGCTACACCTTC. The V and J genes are TRBV12-3 or TRBV12-4 and TRBJ1-2, with TRBD1 identical over 8 bases. The CDR3 extends over 13 amino acids. The trim removed 3 bases at V and 8 bases at J, leaving 5 bases unmatched.

The V and J genes are TRBV3-1 (or the pseudogene TRBV3-2) and TRBJ1-6; no clear D. V was clipped by 5 bases and J by 8 bases, with 7 bases between them. The CDR3 is 12 amino acids. The germline V gene encodes CDR1 LGHDT and CDR2 YNNKEL (reference sequence). CDR3 coding DNA: TGTGCCAGCAGCGCTAGAGATTCACCCCTCCACTTT. Protein product: CASSARDSPLHF.

This chain links TRBV21-1 with TRBJ2-5; TRBD2 reflects the table's D call only, with no check against the DNA. TRBV21-1 is flagged as a pseudogene. This CDR3 contains 17 residues. The CDR3 sequence: CASSKAEGDGGEETQYF. CDR3 DNA sequence: TGTGCCAGCAGCAAAGCGGAAGGAGACGGGGGAGAAGAGACCCAGTACTTC.

This clone was seen only once. The genes are TRBV9 and TRBJ1-2; D possibly corresponds to TRBD1 (5 bases). Per germline, CDR1 SGDLS and CDR2 YYNGEE. V lost 0 bases to trimming and J lost 2 bases, with 11 bases between them. CDR3 length: 15 amino acids. The CDR3 loop is CASSVGGGANYGYTF. The DNA for the CDR3 is TGTGCCAGCAGCGTAGGCGGAGGGGCAAACTATGGCTACACCTTC.

This chain uses TRBV28 with TRBJ1-2; the match to TRBD1 covers 7 bases. In germline, CDR1 is MDHEN, CDR2 SYDVKM. Losses at the gene ends were 6 bases for V and 9 bases for J; bases not matched to a gene: 13. This CDR3 spans 14 amino acids. CDR3 coding DNA: TGTGCCAGCAGAACTGCTATAAGGGACAGACGCTACACCTTC. This codes for CASRTAIRDRRYTF.

This chain uses TRBV4-1 with TRBJ2-3, with 7 bases lining up with TRBD2. The CDR3 is made up of 12 amino acids. Trimming cost V 8 bases and J 5 bases; bases outside gene matches: 4. Germline CDR1 is MGHRA and CDR2 is YSYEKL. The CDR3 DNA is TGCGCCAGCGGGGGGGGTGGAGATACGCAGTATTTT. Translating gives CASGGGGDTQYF.

This clone was counted a few times. This CDR3 reads CASSDSRGGNTDTQYF. The CDR3 nucleotides are TGTGCCAGCAGTGACTCGCGGGGGGGAAACACAGATACGCAGTATTTT. The J gene is TRBJ2-3, the V gene TRBV6-4, with 9 positions matching TRBD2. Germline CDR1 is MRHNA and CDR2 is SNTAGT. The CDR3 length is 16 residues. V gave up 0 bases and J gave up 2 bases; unmatched junction bases: 3.

The chain has TRBV3-1 (or the pseudogene TRBV3-2) and TRBJ1-6; D is ambiguous. V was trimmed by 0 bases and J by 1 base, leaving 19 bases between them. Germline CDR1 reads LGHDT; CDR2 reads YNNKEL (reference sequence). The CDR3 has 20 amino acids. The CDR3 nucleotides read TGTGCCAGCAGCCAAGAGAGGTTTGGCGGGAGGGTGTCCTATAATTCACCCCTCCACTTT. Protein sequence: CASSQERFGGRVSYNSPLHF.

V is TRBV20-1 and J is TRBJ1-4, with D perhaps matching TRBD1 (6 bases). Trimming shortened V by 3 bases and J by 8 bases, and 13 bases separated the two germline ends. This CDR3 has 13 amino acids. Germline assignment: CDR1 DFQATT and CDR2 SNEGSKA (reference sequence). This CDR3 reads CSASRSGEEKLFF. The CDR3 coding sequence is TGCAGTGCTAGTAGGTCAGGGGAGGAAAAACTGTTTTTT.

V usage is TRBV2 and J usage is TRBJ1-1; D is undetermined. Germline assignment: CDR1 SNHLY and CDR2 FYNNEI. V lost 0 bases to trimming and J lost 3 bases, with 8 bases between them. The CDR3 is 14 residues long. The chain's CDR3 is CASSEAGSYTEAFF. CDR3 nucleotides: TGTGCCAGCAGTGAAGCGGGCAGCTACACTGAAGCTTTCTTT.

The V call is TRBV9, the J call TRBJ2-7; possible D gene TRBD1, 6 bases. Per the germline V gene, CDR1 is SGDLS and CDR2 is YYNGEE. The CDR3 loop spans 15 amino acids. Between the trimmed V and J ends, which lost 0 bases and 2 bases, there was a span of 12 bases. CDR3 in amino acids: CASSVGSDRTYEQYF. The CDR3 DNA reads TGTGCCAGCAGCGTAGGTTCGGACAGAACCTACGAGCAGTACTTC.

This clone was observed once. The chain has TRBV5-6 and TRBJ2-7, with D perhaps matching TRBD2 (5 bases). CDR1 and CDR2 (germline): SGHDT, YYEEEE. V was trimmed by 1 base and J by 3 bases, leaving 14 bases between them. The CDR3 has 15 amino acids. The CDR3 is CASSLFREVYYEQYF. CDR3 DNA sequence: TGTGCCAGCAGCTTGTTCCGGGAAGTTTACTACGAGCAGTACTTC.